This TCR beta chain was recovered during a study of a mutant IDH1 vaccine in newly diagnosed glioma. Overall study: Patients arrived already treated with radiotherapy, temozolomide, or both, most having had both.

The germline gives CDR1 SNHLY, CDR2 FYNNEI. The CDR3 extends over 13 amino acids. The J segment lost 8 bases and the V segment lost 6 bases, leaving 5 bases of the junction unmatched. Time point given: week 47, end of study. Each vaccine dose was 300 ug of mutant IDH1 20-mer peptide, with topical imiquimod. The protocol was immunoSEQ multiplex PCR, while the TCRdb copy is restricted to in-frame clones and leaves out a portion. Of about 94,000 clones in the sample, about 90% were seen once. In the case of this clone: Its antigen is undetermined.

The sequencing here drew on PBMCs, taken from a glioma patient whose treatment included an IDH1 peptide vaccine. This receptor was identified in a woman in her fifties or sixties with glioma. The genes are TRBV2 and TRBJ1-2, with 11 bases fitting TRBD1. The CDR3 DNA is TGTGCCAGCAGCGGACAGGGGGCTGGAGGCTACACCTTC. Translated: CASSGQGAGGYTF. Using reference TRBV2 and TRBJ1-2 for the parts outside the CDR3, the full variable domain is EPEVTQTPSHQVTQMGQEVILRCVPISNHLYFYWYRQILGQKVEFLVSFYNNEISEKSEIFDDQFSVERPDGSNFTLKIRSTKLEDSAMYFCASSGQGAGGYTFGSGTRLTVV.